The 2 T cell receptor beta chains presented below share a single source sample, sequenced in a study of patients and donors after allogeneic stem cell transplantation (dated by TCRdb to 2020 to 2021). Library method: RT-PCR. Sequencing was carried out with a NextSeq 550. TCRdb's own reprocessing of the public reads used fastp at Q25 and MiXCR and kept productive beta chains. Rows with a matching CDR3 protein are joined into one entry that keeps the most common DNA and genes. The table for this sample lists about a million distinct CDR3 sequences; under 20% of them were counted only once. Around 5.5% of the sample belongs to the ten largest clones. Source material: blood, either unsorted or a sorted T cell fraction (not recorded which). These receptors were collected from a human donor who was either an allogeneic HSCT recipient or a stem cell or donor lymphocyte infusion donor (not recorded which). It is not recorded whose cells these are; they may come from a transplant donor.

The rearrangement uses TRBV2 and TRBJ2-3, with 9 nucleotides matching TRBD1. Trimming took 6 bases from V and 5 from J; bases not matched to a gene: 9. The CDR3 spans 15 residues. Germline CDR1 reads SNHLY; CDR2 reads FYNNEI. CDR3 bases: TGTGCCAGCAGCACCGGGACAGGGAAGGGAGATACGCAGTATTTT. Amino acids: CASSTGTGKGDTQYF.

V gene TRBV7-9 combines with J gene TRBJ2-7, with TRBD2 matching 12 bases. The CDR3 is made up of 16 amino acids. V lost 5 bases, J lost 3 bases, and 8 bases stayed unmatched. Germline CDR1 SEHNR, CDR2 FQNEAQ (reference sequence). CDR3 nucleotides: TGTGCCAGCAGCCTAAGGACTAGCGGGAAGGGCTACGAGCAGTACTTC. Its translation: CASSLRTSGKGYEQYF.